The 5 T cell receptor beta chains in this list originate from one sample, sequenced in a study of T cell repertoires in cytomegalovirus infection. TCRdb re-analysed the reads in MiXCR, keeping a single row per CDR3 protein. The sample yields more than 200,000 distinct CDR3 sequences, roughly 9% seen once. The source material was PBMCs. The receptors derive from a human donor in good health (CMV status not recorded). Some clones in this sample may be carry-over from other donors' samples.

Ten or more counts support this clonotype. J is TRBJ2-7 and V is TRBV7-6, with D perhaps TRBD1 (6 bases). Trimming pared 4 bases from V and 0 bases from J, leaving 13 bases between. The CDR3 has 15 amino acids. Germline V gene lookup returns CDR1 SGHVS and CDR2 FNYEAQ. The CDR3 here is CASSSMTGRSYEQYF. The DNA for the CDR3 is TGTGCCAGCAGCTCAATGACAGGCCGCTCCTACGAGCAGTACTTC.

This clonotype was observed many times. The chain is built from TRBV7-3 and TRBJ2-3; D tentatively fits TRBD1 or TRBD2 (5 bases each). Germline CDR1 and CDR2: SGHTA and FQGTGA. The V end lost 3 bases, the J end lost 8 bases, and 15 bases lay between the germline ends. This CDR3 is built from 14 residues. The CDR3 region has the DNA TGTGCCAGCAGCTTCGACAGCGGCGATACTACGCAGTATTTT. Its protein is CASSFDSGDTTQYF.

The chain links TRBV7-9 to TRBJ2-3, with 9 bases lining up with TRBD1. The junction had 4 bases not matched to a gene; V was cut back by 6 bases and J by 6 bases. CDR1 SEHNR and CDR2 FQNEAQ come from the germline V gene (reference sequence). The CDR3 extends over 13 amino acids. The CDR3 bases are TGTGCCAGCAGTACAGGGGGCCAGGATACGCAGTATTTT. It specifies CASSTGGQDTQYF.

This clonotype was seen more than once but under ten times. The rearrangement uses TRBV28 and TRBJ1-4, with TRBD1 matching 9 bases. Germline-derived CDR1 and CDR2 are MDHEN and SYDVKM. This CDR3 has 15 amino acids. The junction had 6 bases not matched to a gene; V was cut back by 3 bases and J by 7 bases. This CDR3 is CASSFQGQGSEKLFF. CDR3 nucleotides: TGTGCCAGCAGTTTCCAAGGACAGGGGAGTGAAAAACTGTTTTTT.

This sequence joins TRBV7-8 and TRBJ2-2; no firm D call. The V gene lost 5 bases and the J gene lost 3 bases, with 10 bases spanning the gap. The CDR3 is 14 residues long. Per germline, CDR1 SGHVS and CDR2 FQNEAQ. CDR3 coding DNA: TGTGCCAGCAGCAAGGACGGGTACACCGGGGAGCTGTTTTTT. Translated: CASSKDGYTGELFF.